This TCR beta chain was documented in a study of chemoradiotherapy in HPV16-positive cancers. Study-wide results and caveats: HPV-specific T cells were functionally defined from only a couple of HPV16-positive patients.

Comment on this clone: Antigen specificity is unknown.

Generated by immunoSEQ multiplex PCR, the TCRdb table keeps only in-frame clones and is missing some. The table includes tens of thousands of clones, about 80% detected once. Germline V gene data show CDR1 as SQVTM and CDR2 as ANQGSEA. The CDR3 totals 11 residues. V lost 7 bases and J lost 8, with 14 bases in between. The receptor was derived from a human donor with HPV-associated anogenital cancer. The rearrangement links TRBV29-1 to TRBJ1-2; no firm D call. Sequencing was performed on blood, taken from a patient who underwent chemoradiotherapy. CDR3 coding DNA: TGCAGCGCCGACGGGGATGGGGGCTACACCTTC. It specifies CSADGDGGYTF.